This TCR beta chain was obtained from a study of blood T cell repertoires in COVID-19. Study information: The United States, Italy and Spain provided the acute and convalescent COVID-19 samples. Sample material is recorded as cDNA or gDNA derived from T cells, B-cell-depleted T cells, or PBMCs.

Per the authors' pipeline: From reference gene primer amplification, estimates of nucleated cell counts were derived. Libraries were prepared by immunoSEQ multiplex PCR; TCRdb keeps only in-frame clonotypes and omits some of them. That table gives V, J and clone size, and the DNA gave D and trimming. The repertoire holds about 220,000 clones, with 65% to 85% as singletons. V dropped 6 bases and J dropped 8 bases, with 20 bases sitting between them. CDR3 length: 15 residues. CDR1 is LNHDA, CDR2 SQIVND, per germline (reference sequence). The receptor was isolated from a woman in her 30s who had recovered from COVID-19. The sequenced sample consisted of peripheral blood. This rearrangement joins TRBV19 to TRBJ2-1; a possible D gene is TRBD2 (6 bases). The CDR3 sequence is CASSPRAGTSDEQFF. Here the CDR3 DNA reads TGTGCCAGTAGCCCTCGCGCAGGGACTTCCGATGAGCAGTTCTTC. The full variable domain, its missing parts supplied by reference TRBV19 and TRBJ2-1, is DGGITQSPKYLFRKEGQNVTLSCEQNLNHDAMYWYRQDPGQGLRLIYYSQIVNDFQKGDIAEGYSVSREKKESFPLTVTSAQKNPTAFYLCASSPRAGTSDEQFFGPGTRLTVL.